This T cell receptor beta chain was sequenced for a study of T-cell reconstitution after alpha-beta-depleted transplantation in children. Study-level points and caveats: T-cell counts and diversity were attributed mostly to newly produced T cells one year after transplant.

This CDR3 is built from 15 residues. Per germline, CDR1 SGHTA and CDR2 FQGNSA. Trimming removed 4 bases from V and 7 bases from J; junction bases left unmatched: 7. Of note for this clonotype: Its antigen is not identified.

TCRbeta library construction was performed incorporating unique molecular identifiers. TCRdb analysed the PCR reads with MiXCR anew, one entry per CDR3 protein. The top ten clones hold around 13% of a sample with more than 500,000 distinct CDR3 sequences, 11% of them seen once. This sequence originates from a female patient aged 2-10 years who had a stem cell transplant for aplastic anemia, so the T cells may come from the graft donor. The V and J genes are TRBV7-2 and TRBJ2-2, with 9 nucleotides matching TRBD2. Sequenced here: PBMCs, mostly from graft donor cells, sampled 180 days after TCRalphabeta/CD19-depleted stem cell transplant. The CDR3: CASSSVAGAGGELFF. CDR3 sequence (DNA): TGTGCCAGCAGCTCCGTAGCGGGAGCGGGCGGGGAGCTGTTTTTT.